The 20 T cell receptor beta chains below all came from one sample that was sequenced in a study of shared clonotypes between healthy human individuals. Profiled with immunoSEQ multiplex PCR; TCRdb holds only in-frame clones, not every one. The repertoire holds 600,000 to 750,000 clones, with over 60% as singletons. Sample: memory CD4+ T cells sorted from blood. Subset specified: CD45RA-negative fraction. The receptors come from a woman between 25 and 40 years old in good health.

The rearrangement links TRBV5-1 to TRBJ1-5; possibly TRBD1 for D (5 bases). Germline assignment: CDR1 SGHRS and CDR2 YFSETQ. The CDR3 is 15 residues long. V gave up 2 bases and J gave up 1 base, with 10 bases separating them. CDR3: CASSLEGRSNQPQHF. CDR3 sequence (DNA): TGCGCCAGCAGCTTAGAGGGGCGCAGCAATCAGCCCCAGCATTTT.

The chain has TRBV9 and TRBJ2-2; D not resolved. The CDR3 spans 15 residues. Trimming stripped 0 bases from V and 1 base from J, with 7 bases between. Germline-derived CDR1 and CDR2 are SGDLS and YYNGEE. DNA of the CDR3: TGTGCCAGCAGCGTAGAGTCAGGGAACACCGGGGAGCTGTTTTTT. Protein: CASSVESGNTGELFF.

V is TRBV6-1 and J is TRBJ2-3; TRBD2 matches 7 bases. The J segment lost 2 bases and the V segment lost 4 bases, leaving 9 bases of the junction unmatched. Germline V gene sequence: CDR1 MNHNS, CDR2 SASEGT. The CDR3 covers 16 residues. The CDR3 nucleotides are TGTGCCAGCAGTGGCAGACCTAGCGGATCCACAGATACGCAGTATTTT. It codes for CASSGRPSGSTDTQYF.

The genes are TRBV4-1 and TRBJ1-5; TRBD1 is a possible D gene (5 bases). Between the trimmed V and J ends, which lost 0 bases and 2 bases, there was a span of 14 bases. The CDR3 runs 17 residues. Looked up from germline, CDR1 is MGHRA and CDR2 is YSYEKL. For the CDR3, the DNA is TGCGCCAGCAGCCAAGAAAGAAGGTCGGGGGGCAATCAGCCCCAGCATTTT. Its protein is CASSQERRSGGNQPQHF.

A word on this clone: The sample carries other DNA sequences with the same CDR3. J is TRBJ1-5 and V is TRBV6-5, with 11 bases lining up with TRBD1. The CDR3 extends over 13 amino acids. Germline lookup yields CDR1 MNHEY and CDR2 SVGAGI. V was clipped by 6 bases and J by 7 bases; unmatched bases: 2. CDR3 loop: CASSRDRGQPQHF. The DNA for the CDR3 is TGTGCCAGCAGCAGGGACAGGGGGCAGCCCCAGCATTTT.

Note on this clone: This CDR3 fails to terminate in the conserved phenylalanine or tryptophan, so it likely reflects a read error. It is unclear where the CDR3 begins or ends on the DNA, so no DNA is shown, and the CDR3 is as TCRdb lists it. The chain has TRBV6-6 and TRBJ1-3. CDR1 and CDR2 (germline): MNHNY, SVGAGI (reference sequence). The CDR3 contains 8 residues when both ends are counted. The CDR3 sequence is CASSAFRG.

The J gene is TRBJ2-1, the V gene TRBV7-6; 7 positions agree with TRBD2. Germline assignment: CDR1 SGHVS and CDR2 FNYEAQ. V gave up 2 bases and J gave up 7 bases; unmatched junction bases: 11. The CDR3 extends over 16 amino acids. CDR3 in DNA: TGTGCCAGCAGCTTATGGGAGGCGGGAGTCTCGAATGAGCAGTTCTTC. As protein: CASSLWEAGVSNEQFF.

V gene TRBV19 combines with J gene TRBJ1-1; D is undetermined. The CDR3 has 14 residues. V lost 3 bases to trimming and J lost 0 bases, with 8 bases between them. Germline values: CDR1 LNHDA, CDR2 SQIVND (reference sequence). The CDR3 nucleotides are TGTGCCAGTAGTATTAAAGGGATGAACACTGAAGCTTTCTTT. It codes for CASSIKGMNTEAFF.

V gene TRBV15 combines with J gene TRBJ1-4; TRBD1 might be the D (6 bases). V dropped 0 bases and J dropped 8 bases, with 19 bases sitting between them. The CDR3 length is 17 residues. Germline V lookup: CDR1 LNHNV, CDR2 YYDKDF (reference sequence). The CDR3 region has the DNA TGTGCCACCAGCAGAGACCTGGGGGCCACGATACGAGAAAAACTGTTTTTT. Its translation: CATSRDLGATIREKLFF.

This clone was counted only a few times. The chain employs TRBV5-6 and TRBJ2-2, with TRBD2 identical over 11 bases. Germline V gives CDR1 SGHDT, CDR2 YYEEEE. Germline trimming cut 4 bases from V and 8 bases from J; bases unmatched to any gene: 4. This CDR3 region has 14 residues. The DNA for the CDR3 is TGTGCCAGCAGCCGACTAGCGGGACTAGGGGAGCTGTTTTTT. Translating gives CASSRLAGLGELFF.

This clone came up a few times. The rearrangement joins TRBV18 to TRBJ1-2; no clear D. The CDR3 runs 14 residues. Between the trimmed V and J ends, which lost 3 bases and 7 bases, there was a span of 15 bases. The germline V gene has CDR1 KGHSH and CDR2 LQKENI. The DNA for the CDR3 is TGTGCCAGCTCACCCGACATGTCAACCTCTGGCTACACCTTC. Its translation: CASSPDMSTSGYTF.

The chain links TRBV19 to TRBJ2-7; possibly TRBD2 for D (6 bases). CDR1 and CDR2 (germline): LNHDA, SQIVND (reference sequence). The ends were cut back, 3 bases at V and 6 bases at J, with 15 bases in the middle. This CDR3 is 14 amino acids long. The CDR3 DNA reads as TGTGCCAGTAGTATCAACGGCGGCGGGACCGAGCAGTACTTC. Protein product: CASSINGGGTEQYF.

A few counts support this clone. The rearrangement uses TRBV11-2 and TRBJ1-6; no firm D call. CDR3 length equals 15 residues. The V and J ends lost 2 bases and 6 bases respectively, with 11 bases between them. Germline lookup yields CDR1 SGHAT and CDR2 FQNNGV. The CDR3 loop is CASSLYRPPNSPLHF. DNA of the CDR3: TGTGCCAGCAGCTTATACCGGCCACCTAATTCACCCCTCCACTTT.

The gene calls are TRBV27 and TRBJ2-5; D is perhaps TRBD2 (6 bases). The V end was cut by 6 bases, the J end by 5 bases, with 10 bases between. Per the germline V gene, CDR1 is MNHEY and CDR2 is SMNVEV (reference sequence). This CDR3 comprises 12 residues. The CDR3 coding sequence is TGTGCCAGCAGGCGGGAAGGCGAGACCCAGTACTTC. Its translation: CASRREGETQYF.

V and J are TRBV7-8 and TRBJ2-1, with TRBD1 matching 7 bases. The CDR3 covers 11 residues. Trimming removed 3 bases from V and 10 bases from J; junction bases left unmatched: 0. CDR1 is SGHVS and CDR2 is FQNEAQ in the germline V gene. CDR3 in DNA: TGTGCCAGCAGCTTCAGGGGGGAGCAGTTCTTC. This translates into CASSFRGEQFF. The entire variable domain, with the rest obtained from reference TRBV7-8 and TRBJ2-1, is as follows: GAGVSQSPRYKVAKRGQDVALRCDPISGHVSLFWYQQALGQGPEFLTYFQNEAQLDKSGLPSDRFFAERPEGSVSTLKIQRTQQEDSAVYLCASSFRGEQFFGPGTRLTVL.

The gene calls are TRBV18 and TRBJ1-3; 7 bases are a match to TRBD1. Trimming cost V 4 bases and J 3 bases; bases outside gene matches: 6. Germline loops: CDR1 KGHSH, CDR2 LQKENI. The CDR3 is made up of 15 amino acids. The CDR3 region has the DNA TGTGCCAGCTCACGTGACAGGGATGGTGGAAACACCATATATTTT. It specifies CASSRDRDGGNTIYF.

This clone was counted between two and nine times. The sample has other DNA sequences that encode this CDR3 too. The genes are TRBV7-6 and TRBJ1-5, with 11 bases matching TRBD1. Germline V CDR1 and CDR2: SGHVS, FNYEAQ. The J segment lost 7 bases and the V segment lost 1 base, leaving 6 bases of the junction unmatched. The CDR3 is made up of 16 amino acids. The CDR3 loop is CASSLGTGGAGQPQHF. CDR3 nucleotide sequence: TGTGCCAGCAGCTTAGGGACAGGGGGCGCTGGGCAGCCCCAGCATTTT.

The chain employs TRBV5-6 and TRBJ1-3, with D possibly being TRBD1 (5 bases). This CDR3 comprises 14 residues. The germline V gene has CDR1 SGHDT and CDR2 YYEEEE. V lost 4 bases to trimming and J lost 2 bases, with 10 bases between them. The CDR3 region is CASSLGQPGNTIYF. The CDR3 coding sequence is TGTGCCAGCAGCCTAGGACAACCTGGAAACACCATATATTTT.

The rearrangement links TRBV28 to TRBJ1-5, with D possibly being TRBD1 (5 bases). The ends were cut back, 8 bases at V and 5 bases at J, with 13 bases in the middle. This CDR3 comprises 13 residues. Germline V gene lookup returns CDR1 MDHEN and CDR2 SYDVKM. CDR3 loop: CASLGQEDQPQHF. CDR3 nucleotide sequence: TGTGCCAGCTTGGGGCAGGAAGATCAGCCCCAGCATTTT.

This chain connects TRBV10-1 to TRBJ2-7; D is tentatively TRBD1 or TRBD2 (5 bases each). CDR1 WNHNN and CDR2 SYGVQD come from the germline V gene (reference sequence). The CDR3 sequence is 13 residues long. V lost 6 bases to trimming and J lost 6 bases, with 15 bases between them. The CDR3 loop reads CASSAGTEREQYF. The CDR3 coding sequence is TGCGCCAGCAGCGCCGGGACGGAGCGCGAGCAGTACTTC.